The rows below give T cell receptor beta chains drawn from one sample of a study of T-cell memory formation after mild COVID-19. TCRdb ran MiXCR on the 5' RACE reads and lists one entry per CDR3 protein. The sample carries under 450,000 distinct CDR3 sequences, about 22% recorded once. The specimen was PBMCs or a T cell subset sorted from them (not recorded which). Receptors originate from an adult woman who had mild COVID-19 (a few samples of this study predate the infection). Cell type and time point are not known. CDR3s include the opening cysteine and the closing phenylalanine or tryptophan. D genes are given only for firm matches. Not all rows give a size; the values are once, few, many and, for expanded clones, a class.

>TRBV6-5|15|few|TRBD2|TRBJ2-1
CASSYSGLAYNEQFF
TGTGCCAGCAGTTACTCGGGACTAGCCTACAATGAGCAGTTCTTC
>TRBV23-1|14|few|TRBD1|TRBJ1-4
CASSHTTGEEKLFF
TGCGCCAGCAGTCATACGACAGGGGAGGAAAAACTGTTTTTT
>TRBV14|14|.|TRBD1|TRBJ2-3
CASSKGQGFDTQYF
TGTGCCAGCAGCAAAGGACAGGGTTTCGATACGCAGTATTTT
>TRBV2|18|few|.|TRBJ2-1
CASSGTGGPPSGGNEQFF
TGTGCCAGCAGTGGGACAGGGGGCCCGCCTAGCGGGGGCAATGAGCAGTTCTTC
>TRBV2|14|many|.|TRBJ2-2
CASSTTGTTGELFF
TGTGCCAGCTCCACGACGGGGACTACCGGGGAGCTGTTTTTT
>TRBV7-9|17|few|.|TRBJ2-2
CASSLYVAGPNTGELFF
TGTGCCAGCAGCTTATATGTCGCGGGACCGAACACCGGGGAGCTGTTTTTT
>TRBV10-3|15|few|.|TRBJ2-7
CAIRTPGERYDEQYF
TGTGCCATCAGGACCCCCGGGGAAAGATACGACGAGCAGTACTTC
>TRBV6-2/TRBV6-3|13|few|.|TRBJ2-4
CAAESLEVNIQYF
TGTGCCGCGGAATCGCTCGAGGTCAACATTCAGTACTTC
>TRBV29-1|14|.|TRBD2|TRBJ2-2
CSVETSGNTGELFF
TGCAGCGTAGAGACTAGCGGGAACACCGGGGAGCTGTTTTTT
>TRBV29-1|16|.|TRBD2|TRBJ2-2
CSVDSSSGSSTGELFF
TGCAGCGTTGATTCCTCTAGCGGGAGTTCCACCGGGGAGCTGTTTTTT
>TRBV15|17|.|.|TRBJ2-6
CATSRPPVGSGANVLTF
TGTGCCACCAGCAGACCCCCGGTAGGCTCTGGGGCCAACGTCCTGACTTTC
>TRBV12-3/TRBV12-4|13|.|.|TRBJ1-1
CASSWREGTEAFF
TGTGCCAGCAGTTGGAGGGAAGGAACTGAAGCTTTCTTT
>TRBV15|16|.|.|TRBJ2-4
CATSREGIQPEDIQYF
TGTGCCACCAGCAGAGAGGGAATCCAACCTGAGGACATTCAGTACTTC
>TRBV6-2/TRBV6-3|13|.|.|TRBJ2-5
CASSAWGSETQYF
TGTGCCAGCAGCGCGTGGGGGTCGGAGACCCAGTACTTC
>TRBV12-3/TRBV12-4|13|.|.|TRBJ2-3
CASSGLGADTQYF
TGTGCCAGCAGTGGGTTAGGAGCAGATACGCAGTATTTT
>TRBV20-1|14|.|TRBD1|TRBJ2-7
CSARDYNRGYEQYF
TGCAGTGCTAGAGATTACAACAGGGGTTACGAGCAGTACTTC
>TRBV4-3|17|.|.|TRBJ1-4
CASSHSSRDGVHEKLFF
TGCGCCAGCAGCCACTCCTCACGGGACGGTGTACATGAAAAACTGTTTTTT
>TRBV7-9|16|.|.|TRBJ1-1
CASSLIMWTTNTEAFF
TGTGCCAGCAGCTTAATTATGTGGACAACGAACACTGAAGCTTTCTTT
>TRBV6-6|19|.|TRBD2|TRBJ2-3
CASSYSNGLAGYPTDTQYF
TGTGCCAGCAGTTACTCGAACGGACTAGCGGGATACCCCACAGATACGCAGTATTTT
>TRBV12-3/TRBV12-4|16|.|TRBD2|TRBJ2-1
CASSPFGGSEWNEQFF
TGTGCCAGCAGCCCCTTCGGGGGGTCTGAATGGAATGAGCAGTTCTTC
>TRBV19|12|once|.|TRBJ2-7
CASSTDHSEQYF
TGTGCCAGTAGTACGGACCACTCGGAGCAGTACTTC
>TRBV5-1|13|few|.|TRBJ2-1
CASSLSQSNEQFF
TGCGCCAGCAGCTTGAGTCAGTCCAATGAGCAGTTCTTC
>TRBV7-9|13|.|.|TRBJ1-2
CASSFVGLYGYTF
TGTGCCAGCAGCTTTGTCGGTCTCTATGGCTACACCTTC
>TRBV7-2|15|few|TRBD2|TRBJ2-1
CASSYLAGAYNEQFF
TGTGCCAGCAGCTATCTAGCGGGAGCCTACAATGAGCAGTTCTTC
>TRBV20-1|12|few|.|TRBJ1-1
CSASPGDTEAFF
TGCAGTGCTTCCCCGGGGGACACTGAAGCTTTCTTT
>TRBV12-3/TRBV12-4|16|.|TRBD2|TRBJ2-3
CASSLVAGVVTDTQYF
TGTGCCAGCAGTTTGGTAGCGGGAGTGGTAACAGATACGCAGTATTTT
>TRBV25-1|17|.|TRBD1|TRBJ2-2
CASRPRDSGLFAGELFF
TGTGCCAGCAGACCCCGGGACAGCGGACTCTTCGCCGGGGAGCTGTTTTTT
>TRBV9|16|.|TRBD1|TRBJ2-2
CASSVRDSANTGELFF
TGTGCCAGCAGCGTAAGGGACAGCGCGAACACCGGGGAGCTGTTTTTT
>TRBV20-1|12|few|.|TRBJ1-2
CSASKQTYGYTF
TGCAGTGCTAGTAAGCAGACGTATGGCTACACCTTC
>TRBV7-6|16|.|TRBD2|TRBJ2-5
CASSPGLAGGLETQYF
TGTGCCAGCAGCCCCGGACTAGCGGGGGGGCTTGAGACCCAGTACTTC
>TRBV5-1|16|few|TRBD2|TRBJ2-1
CASRSGTRSSYNEQFF
TGCGCCAGCAGGTCCGGGACTAGGAGCTCCTACAATGAGCAGTTCTTC
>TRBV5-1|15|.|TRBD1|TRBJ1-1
CASRSTGAGDTEAFF
TGCGCCAGCAGAAGCACAGGGGCGGGGGACACTGAAGCTTTCTTT
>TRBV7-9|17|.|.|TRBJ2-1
CASNIGPEREDNNEQFF
TGTGCCAGCAATATCGGCCCTGAGCGTGAGGATAACAATGAGCAGTTCTTC